This TCR beta chain originates from a study of human T cells and chemical hapten exposure. TCRdb analysed the RACE reads with MiXCR anew, one entry per CDR3 protein. This sample yields about 81,000 distinct CDR3 sequences, of which roughly a tenth are seen a single time; 2.5% belongs to the top ten. A few counts support this clonotype. Time point meaning: patch test 2, 6 weeks after DPC sensitization. Treatment denoted: therapeutic diphenylcyclopropenone sensitization with weekly scalp DPC. The CDR3 sequence is 14 residues long. Trimming removed 4 bases from V and 8 bases from J; junction bases left unmatched: 6.

This clonotype was sampled from a woman aged 25 to 45 with alopecia areata. Some clones in this sample may be carry-over from other donors' samples. The chain joins TRBV12-3 or TRBV12-4 to TRBJ1-4; 8 bases match TRBD1. The starting material was whole blood, obtained in connection with sensitization to the hapten diphenylcyclopropenone (DPC). The CDR3 loop is CASSSRQGREKLFF. In nucleotides, the CDR3 is TGTGCCAGCAGTTCTCGACAGGGGAGAGAAAAACTGTTTTTT.